This TCR beta chain was recorded in a study of CD8+CD57+ T cells in acquired aplastic anemia listed by TCRdb under 2018. With respect to the entire study: DNA extracted from sorted CD4+ and CD8+ cells had a mean of 3.2 ug, with a range of roughly 0.18 to 27.4 ug. CD8+CD57+ expansion was defined as a frequency above the mean frequency observed in healthy subjects.

The V and J ends are trimmed by 6 bases and 4 bases, leaving 11 bases between them. From the cysteine through the phenylalanine, the CDR3 covers 13 amino acids. Only CDR3 DNA is held: 39 bases, read in frame from base 1. CDR1 is given as KGHDR and CDR2 as SFDVKD, both from the germline V gene. Flow cytometry had shown CD8+CD57+ cell expansion in the patients selected for sequencing. Every patient had severe acquired aplastic anemia, diagnosed using the International Study of Aplastic Anemia and Agranulocytosis and Camitta criteria. No therapy had been received by the patients at the time of blood sampling. In this study, sorted CD4+ and CD8+ T cells from the blood of healthy subjects and of severe aplastic anemia patients had their TCR repertoires deep-sequenced. Patients were enrolled in the USA under clinicaltrials.gov protocols 00001620, 01623167, 00001397, 00071045, 00081523 and 00961064. Ficoll-Paque density gradient centrifugation was used to isolate peripheral blood mononuclear cells. Before DNA extraction, CD4+ and CD8+ T cells were sorted by FACS or by magnetic beads.

Profiling of TCR beta VDJ combinations and CDR3 sequences used genomic DNA as the template. An Illumina HiSeq 2000 was the platform used for TCR repertoire sequencing. In the paper's pipeline: TRBV/TRBJ rearrangement plots, CDR3 size and DJ length profiles, and Simpson's diversity index were used to evaluate the repertoires. Whichever DNA sequence was most abundant in the deep sequencing data was defined as the immunodominant clone. CDR3 amino acid sequences were checked for sharing across subjects and were also compared against the VDJdb database and published repertoires. The public reads were reanalyzed by TCRdb: fastp trimming at Q25, MiXCR alignment, in-frame beta chains only. Duplicate CDR3 protein sequences are folded into a single record with the most common DNA and genes. TCRdb's processing, not the study's, gives the V and J calls here. The sample has about 190,000 distinct CDR3 sequences on record, nearly 50% of them singletons. Together, the top ten hold approximately 9.4% of the sample.

Of note for this clonotype: Its antigen target is currently unknown. The input lacks base qualities; no much larger clone sits a single base away.

The paper as a whole reports these results and caveats: Between patients and healthy controls, no significant difference in CD8+ Simpson's diversity was found (P=0.060). Twenty-nine CD8+ CDR3 sequences were found in both patients and controls but appeared to be highly expressed in patients and within the immunodominant clones of the patients.

The receptor was isolated from a human donor with aplastic anemia. The chain employs TRBV24-1 and TRBJ2-5, with a tentative D gene TRBD1 over 6 matching bases. Input material: sorted CD4+, CD8+, or CD8+CD57+ T cells (not recorded which) from PBMCs. The DNA reads as follows: TGTGCCACCAGTCCAGGGGCGGTAGAGACCCAGTACTTC. It encodes CATSPGAVETQYF.